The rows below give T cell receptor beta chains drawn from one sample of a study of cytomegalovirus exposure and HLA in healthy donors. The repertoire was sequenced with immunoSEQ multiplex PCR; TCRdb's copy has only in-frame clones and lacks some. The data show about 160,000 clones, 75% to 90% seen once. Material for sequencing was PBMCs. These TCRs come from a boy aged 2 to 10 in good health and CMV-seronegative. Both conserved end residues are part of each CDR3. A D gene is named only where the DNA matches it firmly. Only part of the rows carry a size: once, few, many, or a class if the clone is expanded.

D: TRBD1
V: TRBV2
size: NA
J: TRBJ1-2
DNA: TGTGCCAGCAGTCCACAGGGGCGGCTAAACTATGGCTACACCTTC
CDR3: CASSPQGRLNYGYTF

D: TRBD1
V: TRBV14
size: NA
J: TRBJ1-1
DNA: TGTGCCAGCAGCCAAGAAAGAATTGCCCGGGACAGGTTCGGAGCTTTCTTT
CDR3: CASSQERIARDRFGAFF

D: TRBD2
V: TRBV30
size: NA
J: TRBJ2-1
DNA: TGTGCCTGGAGTGTAAAGCGGGGGGGTTACAATGAGCAGTTCTTC
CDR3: CAWSVKRGGYNEQFF

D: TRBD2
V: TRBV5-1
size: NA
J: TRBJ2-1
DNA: TGCGCCAGCAGCTTGGGAGCGGGGGGGCGAAGTTTAATCGAGCAGTTCTTC
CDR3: CASSLGAGGRSLIEQFF

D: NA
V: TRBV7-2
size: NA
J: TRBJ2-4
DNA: TGTGCCAGCAGCTTGGGGCAGGCCATTCAGTACTTC
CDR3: CASSLGQAIQYF

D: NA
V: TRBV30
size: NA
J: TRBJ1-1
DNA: TGTGCCTGGAGTGCAGGGAGGGCTGAAGCTTTCTTT
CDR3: CAWSAGRAEAFF

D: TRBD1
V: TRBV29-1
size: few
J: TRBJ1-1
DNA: TGCAGCGTTGAAGGAGACGACAGGGGGTATACTGAAGCTTTCTTT
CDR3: CSVEGDDRGYTEAFF

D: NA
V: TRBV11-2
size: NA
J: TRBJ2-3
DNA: TGTGCCAGCAGCTTAGAACTCGTTTCAGATACGCAGTATTTT
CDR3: CASSLELVSDTQYF

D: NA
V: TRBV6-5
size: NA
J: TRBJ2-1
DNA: TGTGCCAGCAGTTCCCTCAGGAATGAGCAGTTCTTC
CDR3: CASSSLRNEQFF

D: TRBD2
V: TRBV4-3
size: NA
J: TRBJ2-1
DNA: TGCGCCAGCTCCCGCGACCTCGGGAGGTTCTCCTACAATGAGCAGTTCTTC
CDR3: CASSRDLGRFSYNEQFF

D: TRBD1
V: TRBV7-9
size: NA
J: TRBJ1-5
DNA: TGTGCCAGCAGCTTCTCAACCGGGACAGGTCCGAATCAGCCCCAGCATTTT
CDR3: CASSFSTGTGPNQPQHF

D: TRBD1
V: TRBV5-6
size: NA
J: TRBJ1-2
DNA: TGTGCCAGCAGCTTGCTGATGACAGGGAATTATGATGGCTACACCTTC
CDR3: CASSLLMTGNYDGYTF

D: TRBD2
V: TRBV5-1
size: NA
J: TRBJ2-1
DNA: TGCGCCAGCAGCATAGGGGAGGGCCGGCTGGAGCAGTTCTTC
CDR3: CASSIGEGRLEQFF

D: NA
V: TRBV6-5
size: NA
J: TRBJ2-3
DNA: TGTGCCACAGGGGCGGGAGAGGCAGATACGCAGTATTTT
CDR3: CATGAGEADTQYF

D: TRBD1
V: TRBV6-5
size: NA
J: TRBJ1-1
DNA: TGTGCCAGCGGAATCCTGCAGGGGGTGGCTTTCTTT
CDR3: CASGILQGVAFF

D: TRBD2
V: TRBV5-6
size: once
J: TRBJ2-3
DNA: TGTGCCAGCAGTGGGGGGACTAGCGGACCCACAGATACGCAGTATTTT
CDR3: CASSGGTSGPTDTQYF

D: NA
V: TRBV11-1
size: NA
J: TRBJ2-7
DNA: TGTGCCAGCAGAGAACCCGGCGGGACAGATTACGAGCAGTACTTC
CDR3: CASREPGGTDYEQYF

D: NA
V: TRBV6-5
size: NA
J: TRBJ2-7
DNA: TGTGCCAGCAGTTACGAACAGACCTCCTACGAGCAGTACTTC
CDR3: CASSYEQTSYEQYF

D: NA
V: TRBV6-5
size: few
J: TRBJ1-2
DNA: TGTGCCAGCAGTTCCAGCTATGGCTACACCTTC
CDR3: CASSSSYGYTF

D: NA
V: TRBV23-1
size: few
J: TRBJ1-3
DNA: TGCGCCAGCAGGGGCTTAACAGGGTCAGAAAACACCATATATTTT
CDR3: CASRGLTGSENTIYF

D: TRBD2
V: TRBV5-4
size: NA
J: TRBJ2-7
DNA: TGTGCCAGCAGCTTGGGGACTAGCGGGAACTACGAGCAGTACTTC
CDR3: CASSLGTSGNYEQYF

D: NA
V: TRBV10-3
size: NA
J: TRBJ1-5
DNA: TGTGCCATCAGTGAGTGGACTGATCAGCCCCAGCATTTT
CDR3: CAISEWTDQPQHF

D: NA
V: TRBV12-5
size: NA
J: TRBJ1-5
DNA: TGTGCTAGTGGTTTGGTAAAAACAGGGAATTGGGGGAGCAATCAGCCCCAGCATTTT
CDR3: CASGLVKTGNWGSNQPQHF

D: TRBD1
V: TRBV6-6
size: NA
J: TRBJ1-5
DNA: TGTGCCAGCAGTTACGGGACAGGGGTCAGCAATCAGCCCCAGCATTTT
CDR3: CASSYGTGVSNQPQHF

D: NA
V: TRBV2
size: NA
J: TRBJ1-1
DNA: TGTGCCAGCAGTGAAGTGTCTGGGGGCGCATTTCAGAACACTGAAGCTTTCTTT
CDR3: CASSEVSGGAFQNTEAFF

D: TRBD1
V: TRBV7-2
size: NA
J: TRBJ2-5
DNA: TGTGCCAGCAGCCTTCGGACAGGGAACCTACAAGAGACCCAGTACTTC
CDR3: CASSLRTGNLQETQYF